This T cell receptor beta chain was identified during a study of T cell repertoires in cytomegalovirus infection. Across the study: Public signatures in TCR beta pointed to CMV infection and matching HLA type. General study findings and limits: HLA-C-restricted, CMV-specific TCR beta clonotypes were dominant ex vivo.

This clonotype appeared many times. The antigen is unknown. The germline V gene has CDR1 MDHEN and CDR2 SYDVKM. This CDR3 region has 17 residues. J was trimmed by 2 bases and V by 3 bases; bases with no gene match: 7. Via MiXCR, TCRdb re-called the reads, giving one row per CDR3 protein. The table shows hundreds of thousands of distinct CDR3 sequences, with 20% to 25% occurring only once. The clonotype was recovered from a human donor in good health (CMV status not recorded). Some clones in this sample may be carry-over from other donors' samples. The chain recombines TRBV28 with TRBJ2-3, with 11 bases aligning to TRBD1. Source material: CD8+ T cells from PBMCs. The CDR3 sequence: CASSLDRGLAVTDTQYF. The CDR3 DNA sequence: TGTGCCAGCAGTTTGGACAGGGGGCTGGCGGTCACAGATACGCAGTATTTT.